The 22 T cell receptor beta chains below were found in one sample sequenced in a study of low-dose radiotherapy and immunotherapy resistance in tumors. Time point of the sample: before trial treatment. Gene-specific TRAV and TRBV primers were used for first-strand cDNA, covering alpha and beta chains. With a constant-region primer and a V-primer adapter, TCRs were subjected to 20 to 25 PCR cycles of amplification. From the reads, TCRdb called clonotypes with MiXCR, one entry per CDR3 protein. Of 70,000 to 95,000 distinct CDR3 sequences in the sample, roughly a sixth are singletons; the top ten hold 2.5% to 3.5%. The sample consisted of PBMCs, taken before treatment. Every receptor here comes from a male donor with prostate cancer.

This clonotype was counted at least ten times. In DNA, the CDR3 is TGTGCCAGCAGCCAAGAGAATGCGGATTACGAGCAGTACTTC. It translates to CASSQENADYEQYF. The chain employs TRBV3-1 and TRBJ2-7, with D unresolved. The CDR3 sequence is 14 residues long. From germline, CDR1 is LGHDT and CDR2 YNNKEL (reference sequence). The V gene lost 0 bases and the J gene lost 4 bases, with 10 bases spanning the gap.

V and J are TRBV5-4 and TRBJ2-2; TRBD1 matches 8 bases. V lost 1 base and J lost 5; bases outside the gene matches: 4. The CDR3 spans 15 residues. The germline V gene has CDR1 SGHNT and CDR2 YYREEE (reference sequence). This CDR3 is CASSLLQGETGELFF. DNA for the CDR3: TGTGCCAGCAGCTTGCTACAGGGGGAAACCGGGGAGCTGTTTTTT.

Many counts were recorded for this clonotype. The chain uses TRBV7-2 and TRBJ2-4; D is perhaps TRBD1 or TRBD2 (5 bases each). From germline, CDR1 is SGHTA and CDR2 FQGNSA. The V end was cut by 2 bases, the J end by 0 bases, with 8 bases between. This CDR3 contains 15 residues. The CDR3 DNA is TGTGCCAGCAGCTTAACTAGGGGAGCCAAAAACATTCAGTACTTC. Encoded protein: CASSLTRGAKNIQYF.

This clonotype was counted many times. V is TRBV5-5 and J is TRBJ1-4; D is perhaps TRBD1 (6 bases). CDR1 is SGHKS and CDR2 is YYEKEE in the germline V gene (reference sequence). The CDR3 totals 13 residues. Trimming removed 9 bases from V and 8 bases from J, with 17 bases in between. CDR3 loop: CATQQGREEKLFF. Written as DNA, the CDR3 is TGTGCCACCCAACAGGGAAGAGAAGAAAAACTGTTTTTT.

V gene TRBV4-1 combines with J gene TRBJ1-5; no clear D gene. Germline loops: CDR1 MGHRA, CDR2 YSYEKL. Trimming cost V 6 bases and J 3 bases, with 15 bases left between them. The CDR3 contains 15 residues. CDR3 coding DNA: TGCGCCAGCAGTTCCGGGCCGTTGGCCAATCAGCCCCAGCATTTT. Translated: CASSSGPLANQPQHF.

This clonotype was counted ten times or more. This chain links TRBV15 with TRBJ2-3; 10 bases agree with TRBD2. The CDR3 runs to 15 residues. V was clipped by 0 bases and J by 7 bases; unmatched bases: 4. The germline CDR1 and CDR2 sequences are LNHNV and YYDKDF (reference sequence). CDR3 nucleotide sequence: TGTGCCACCAGCAGAGACCTAGCGGGGGTAAATACGCAGTATTTT. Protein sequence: CATSRDLAGVNTQYF.

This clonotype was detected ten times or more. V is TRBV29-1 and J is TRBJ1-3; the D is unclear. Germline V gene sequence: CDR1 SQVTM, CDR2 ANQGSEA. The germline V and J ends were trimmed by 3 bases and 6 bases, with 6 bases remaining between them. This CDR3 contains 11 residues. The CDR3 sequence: CSVDEENTIYF. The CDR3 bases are TGCAGCGTTGACGAGGAAAACACCATATATTTT.

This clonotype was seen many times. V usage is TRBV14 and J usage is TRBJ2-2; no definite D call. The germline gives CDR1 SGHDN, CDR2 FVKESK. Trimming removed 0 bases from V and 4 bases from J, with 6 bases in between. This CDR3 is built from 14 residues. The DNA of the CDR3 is TGTGCCAGCAGCCAAGACCACCTCACCGGGGAGCTGTTTTTT. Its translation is CASSQDHLTGELFF.

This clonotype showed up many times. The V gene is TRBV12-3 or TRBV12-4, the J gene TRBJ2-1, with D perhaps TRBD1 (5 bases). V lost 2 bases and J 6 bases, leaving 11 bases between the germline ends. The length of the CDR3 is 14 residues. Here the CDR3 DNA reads TGTGCCAGCAGTTTACCCCAGGGTCGCAATGAGCAGTTCTTC. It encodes CASSLPQGRNEQFF.

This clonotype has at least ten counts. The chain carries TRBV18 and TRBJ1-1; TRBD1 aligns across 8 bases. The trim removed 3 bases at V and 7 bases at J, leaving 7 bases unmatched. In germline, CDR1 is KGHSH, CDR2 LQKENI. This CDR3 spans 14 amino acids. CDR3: CASSPRQGRDEAFF. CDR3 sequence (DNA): TGTGCCAGCTCACCCCGACAGGGGAGGGATGAAGCTTTCTTT.

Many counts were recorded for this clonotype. For the CDR3, the DNA is TGTGCCAGCAGCCGCCACAGGGATGGGGCTTTCTTT. Protein sequence: CASSRHRDGAFF. The chain links TRBV13 to TRBJ1-1; possibly TRBD1 for D (6 bases). Trimming removed 5 bases at V and 11 bases at J, with 15 bases between. The CDR3 spans 12 residues. Germline-derived CDR1 and CDR2 are PRHDT and FYEKMQ (reference sequence).

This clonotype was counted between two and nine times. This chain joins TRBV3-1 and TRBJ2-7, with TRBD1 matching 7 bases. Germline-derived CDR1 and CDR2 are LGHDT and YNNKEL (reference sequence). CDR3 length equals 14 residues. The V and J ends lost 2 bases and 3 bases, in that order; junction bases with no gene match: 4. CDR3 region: CASSQKGADYEQYF. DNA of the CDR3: TGTGCCAGCAGCCAAAAGGGGGCTGACTACGAGCAGTACTTC.

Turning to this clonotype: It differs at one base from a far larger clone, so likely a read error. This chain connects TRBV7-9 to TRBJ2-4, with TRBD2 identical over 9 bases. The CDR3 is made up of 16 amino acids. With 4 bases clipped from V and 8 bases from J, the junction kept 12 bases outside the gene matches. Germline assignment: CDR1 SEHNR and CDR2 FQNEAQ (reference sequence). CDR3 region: CASSSGGGGGMDIQYF. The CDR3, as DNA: TGTGCCAGCAGCTCAGGTGGCGGGGGGGGGATGGACATTCAGTACTTC.

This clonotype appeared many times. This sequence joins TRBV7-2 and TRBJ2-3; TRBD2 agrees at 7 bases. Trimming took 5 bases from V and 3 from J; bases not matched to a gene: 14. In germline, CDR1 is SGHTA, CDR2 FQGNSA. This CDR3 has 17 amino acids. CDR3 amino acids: CASSTRTGRGYTDTQYF. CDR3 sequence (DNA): TGTGCCAGCAGCACCCGGACGGGGCGGGGGTATACAGATACGCAGTATTTT. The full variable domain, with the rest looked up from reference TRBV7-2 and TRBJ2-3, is GAGVSQSPSNKVTEKGKDVELRCDPISGHTALYWYRQSLGQGLEFLIYFQGNSAPDKSGLPSDRFSAERTGGSVSTLTIQRTQQEDSAVYLCASSTRTGRGYTDTQYFGPGTRLTVL.

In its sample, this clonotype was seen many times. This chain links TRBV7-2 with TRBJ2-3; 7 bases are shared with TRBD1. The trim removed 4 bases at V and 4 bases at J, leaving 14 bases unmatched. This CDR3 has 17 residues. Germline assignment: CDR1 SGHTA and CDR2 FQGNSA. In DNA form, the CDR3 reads TGTGCCAGCAGCTCCATTAGGGGGCGTCGGGGTCCAGATACGCAGTATTTT. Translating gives CASSSIRGRRGPDTQYF.

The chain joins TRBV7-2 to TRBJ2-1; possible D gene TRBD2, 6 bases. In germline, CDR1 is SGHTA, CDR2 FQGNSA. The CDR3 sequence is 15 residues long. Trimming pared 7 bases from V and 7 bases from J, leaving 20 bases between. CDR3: CASTPPAGIRNEQFF. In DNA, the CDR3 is TGTGCCAGCACCCCGCCGGCGGGGATTCGAAATGAGCAGTTCTTC.

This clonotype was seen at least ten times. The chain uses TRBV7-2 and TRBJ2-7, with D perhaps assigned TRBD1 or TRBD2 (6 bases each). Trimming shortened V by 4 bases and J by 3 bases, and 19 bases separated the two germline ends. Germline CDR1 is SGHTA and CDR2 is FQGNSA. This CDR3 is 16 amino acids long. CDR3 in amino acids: CASSSRSWGAYYEQYF. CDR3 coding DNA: TGTGCCAGCAGCTCCCGGTCATGGGGGGCCTACTACGAGCAGTACTTC. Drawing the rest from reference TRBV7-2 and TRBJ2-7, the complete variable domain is GAGVSQSPSNKVTEKGKDVELRCDPISGHTALYWYRQSLGQGLEFLIYFQGNSAPDKSGLPSDRFSAERTGGSVSTLTIQRTQQEDSAVYLCASSSRSWGAYYEQYFGPGTRLTVT.

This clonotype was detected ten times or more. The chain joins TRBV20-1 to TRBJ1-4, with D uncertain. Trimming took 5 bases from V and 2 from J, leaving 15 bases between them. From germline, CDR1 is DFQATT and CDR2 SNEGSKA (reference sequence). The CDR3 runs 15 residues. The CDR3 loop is CSAHETLGTNEKLFF. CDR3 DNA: TGCAGTGCTCATGAGACCCTGGGGACTAATGAAAAACTGTTTTTT.

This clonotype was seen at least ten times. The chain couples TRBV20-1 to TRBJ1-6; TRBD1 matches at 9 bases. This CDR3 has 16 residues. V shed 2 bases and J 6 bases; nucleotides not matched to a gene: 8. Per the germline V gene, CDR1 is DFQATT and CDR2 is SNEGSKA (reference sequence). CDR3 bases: TGCAGTGCTAGACCGTTTAACAGGGGGCTTAATTCACCCCTCCACTTT. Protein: CSARPFNRGLNSPLHF.

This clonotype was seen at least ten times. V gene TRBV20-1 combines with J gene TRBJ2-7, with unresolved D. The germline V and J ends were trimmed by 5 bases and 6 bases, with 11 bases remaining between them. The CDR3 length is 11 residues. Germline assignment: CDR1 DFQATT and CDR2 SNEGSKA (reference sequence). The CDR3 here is CSAGIRREQYF. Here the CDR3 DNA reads TGCAGTGCTGGGATTCGACGCGAGCAGTACTTC.

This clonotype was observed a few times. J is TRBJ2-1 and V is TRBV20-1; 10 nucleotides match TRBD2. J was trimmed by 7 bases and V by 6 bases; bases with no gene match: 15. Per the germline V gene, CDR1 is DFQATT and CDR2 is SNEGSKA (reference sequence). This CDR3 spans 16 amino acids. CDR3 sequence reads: CSAWGGGAGGPNEQFF. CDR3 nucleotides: TGCAGTGCATGGGGGGGGGGAGCGGGGGGGCCGAATGAGCAGTTCTTC.

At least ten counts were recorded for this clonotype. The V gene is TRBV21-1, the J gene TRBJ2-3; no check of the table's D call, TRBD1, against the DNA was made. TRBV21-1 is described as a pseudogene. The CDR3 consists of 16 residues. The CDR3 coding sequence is TGTGCCAGCAGCAAAGGGGGGCTAGACAGCACAGATACGCAGTATTTT. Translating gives CASSKGGLDSTDTQYF.